The present T cell receptor (beta chain) was sequenced within a study of blood T cells in healthy people across ages. Regarding the study as a whole: More naive CD4+ cells and higher diversity marked long-lived donors relative to aged donors.

Sample-barcoded 5' priming and a J-beta primer mix drove a second PCR of about 6 to 12 cycles. TCRdb reprocessed the 5' RACE reads via MiXCR and lists one record per CDR3 protein. Of about 700,000 distinct CDR3 sequences listed, 32% are singletons. This clonotype has at least ten counts. Its antigen is not known. This TCR came from a woman older than 75 in good health. Sequencing was performed on blood.

The CDR3 nucleotides read TGCAGTGCTAGCGGCAGGGGCGCAGATACGCAGTATTTT. This encodes CSASGRGADTQYF. The chain combines TRBV20-1 with TRBJ2-3; the D gene is possibly TRBD1 (6 bases). In germline, CDR1 is DFQATT, CDR2 SNEGSKA (reference sequence). The V and J ends lost 3 bases and 4 bases respectively, with 11 bases between them. CDR3 length: 13 amino acids.